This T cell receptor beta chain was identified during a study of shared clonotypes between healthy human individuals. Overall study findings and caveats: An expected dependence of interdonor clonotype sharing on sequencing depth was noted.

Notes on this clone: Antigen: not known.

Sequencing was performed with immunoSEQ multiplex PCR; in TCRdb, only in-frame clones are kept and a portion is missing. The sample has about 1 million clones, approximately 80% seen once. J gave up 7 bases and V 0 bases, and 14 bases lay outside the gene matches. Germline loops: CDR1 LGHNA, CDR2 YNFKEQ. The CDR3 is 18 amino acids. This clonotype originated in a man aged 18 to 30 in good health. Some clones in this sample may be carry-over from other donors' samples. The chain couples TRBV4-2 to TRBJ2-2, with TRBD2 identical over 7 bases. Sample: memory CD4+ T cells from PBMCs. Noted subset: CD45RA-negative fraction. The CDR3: CASSQEGVGGFRVGELFF. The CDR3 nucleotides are TGTGCCAGCAGCCAAGAAGGGGTCGGGGGGTTCAGGGTCGGGGAGCTGTTTTTT.